Listed below are T cell receptor beta chains from one sample, sequenced in a study of OX40 agonist ivuxolimab in advanced cancers. The repertoire was sequenced with immunoSEQ multiplex PCR; TCRdb's copy has only in-frame clones and lacks some. The sample includes about 77,000 clones, 65% to 90% of them seen just once. Specimen: CD4+ or CD8+ T cells sorted from blood, collected in a trial of the OX40 agonist ivuxolimab. These receptors all stem from an adult with an advanced solid tumor such as melanoma, head and neck, liver or kidney cancer. CDR3s include the opening cysteine and the closing phenylalanine or tryptophan. A D gene is named only where the DNA matches it firmly. The size of a clone is reported for some rows only, either as once, few or many, or as a class for expanded clones.

abundance	v_gene	d_gene	j_gene	CDR3aa	CDR3nt
-	TRBV7-2	TRBD1	TRBJ2-1	CASSRDSNEQFF	TGTGCCAGCAGCAGGGACAGTAATGAGCAGTTCTTC
-	TRBV7-2	-	TRBJ1-2	CASTSGFYAYTF	TGTGCCAGCACCTCAGGATTCTATGCCTACACCTTC
-	TRBV5-1	TRBD1	TRBJ2-7	CASSPTGVTSYEQYF	TGCGCCAGCAGCCCGACAGGGGTTACTTCCTACGAGCAGTACTTC
-	TRBV5-4	-	TRBJ1-2	CASSLSGTSGGYTF	TGTGCCAGCAGCTTGTCAGGGACATCCGGCGGCTACACCTTC
-	TRBV7-9	TRBD1	TRBJ2-7	CASSFFSNRGNYEQYF	TGTGCCAGCAGCTTCTTCTCTAACAGGGGTAACTACGAGCAGTACTTC
-	TRBV27	TRBD1	TRBJ2-6	CASSSLGQGASGANVLTF	TGTGCCAGCAGTTCTCTGGGACAGGGGGCATCTGGGGCCAACGTCCTGACTTTC
-	TRBV7-9	-	TRBJ1-4	CASSLRGGGEKLFF	TGTGCCAGCAGCCTGCGGGGGGGCGGTGAAAAACTGTTTTTT
-	TRBV7-2	TRBD1	TRBJ1-2	CASRTGANYGYTF	TGTGCCAGCAGAACAGGGGCTAACTATGGCTACACCTTC
once	TRBV7-2	-	TRBJ1-2	CASSLSRGINYGYTF	TGTGCCAGCAGCTTAAGCCGGGGGATAAACTATGGCTACACCTTC
few	TRBV28	-	TRBJ1-6	CASSLRVSPLHF	TGTGCCAGCAGTTTGAGGGTTTCACCCCTCCACTTT
-	TRBV6-5	TRBD2	TRBJ2-7	CASSLGLAGSYEQYF	TGTGCCAGCAGCCTAGGACTAGCGGGCTCCTACGAGCAGTACTTC
-	TRBV6-4	-	TRBJ2-1	CASSQTLDSYNEQFF	TGTGCCAGCAGTCAGACCCTTGACTCCTACAATGAGCAGTTCTTC
once	TRBV7-6	-	TRBJ1-1	CASSLAENTEAFF	TGTGCCAGCAGCTTAGCGGAAAACACTGAAGCTTTCTTT
-	TRBV4-1	TRBD1	TRBJ2-1	CASSQGTAGGFYNEQFF	TGCGCCAGCAGCCAAGGTACGGCAGGGGGCTTCTACAATGAGCAGTTCTTC
-	TRBV6-5	TRBD1	TRBJ2-1	CASSVRDSSYNEQFF	TGTGCCAGCAGTGTCCGGGACAGTTCCTACAATGAGCAGTTCTTC
once	TRBV7-2	-	TRBJ2-3	CASSSGITESDTQYF	TGTGCCAGCAGCTCGGGGATTACGGAGTCAGATACGCAGTATTTT
-	TRBV5-8	-	TRBJ2-1	CASSPKQSNEQFF	TGTGCCAGCAGCCCGAAACAGAGCAATGAGCAGTTCTTC
few	TRBV6-1	TRBD1	TRBJ2-7	CASRLDYRGNYEQYF	TGTGCCAGCAGGCTAGACTACAGGGGGAATTACGAGCAGTACTTC
-	TRBV12-5	-	TRBJ2-1	CASGRGNEQFF	TGTGCTAGTGGGAGGGGTAATGAGCAGTTCTTC
-	TRBV23-1	TRBD2	TRBJ2-5	CASSQSSAGEETQYF	TGCGCCAGCAGTCAATCCTCAGCGGGGGAAGAGACCCAGTACTTC
-	TRBV6-1	TRBD2	TRBJ2-1	CASSDLAGGTYNEQFF	TGTGCCAGCAGTGATTTGGCGGGGGGCACCTACAATGAGCAGTTCTTC
-	TRBV7-9	-	TRBJ1-6	CASSLVGVGSPLHF	TGTGCCAGCAGCTTAGTAGGGGTAGGTTCACCCCTCCACTTT